One and the same sample provided the 23 T cell receptor beta chains below, sequenced in a study of blood T cell repertoires in COVID-19. Here immunoSEQ multiplex PCR was the method, and the copy in TCRdb shows in-frame clones only, minus some. The top ten clones hold over 15% of a sample with approximately 63,000 clones, around 91% of them seen once. Input material: peripheral blood. The source is a woman in her sixties or seventies with COVID-19, enrolled during active disease.

This clone was detected only once. V usage is TRBV5-8 and J usage is TRBJ1-1; D may be TRBD1 (5 bases). Trimming cost V 0 bases and J 1 base, with 7 bases left between them. From germline, CDR1 is SGHTS and CDR2 YDEGEE. This CDR3 comprises 14 residues. Here the CDR3 DNA reads TGTGCCAGCAGCTTGGCAGGGTGGAACACTGAAGCTTTCTTT. This sequence encodes CASSLAGWNTEAFF.

The V gene is TRBV29-1, the J gene TRBJ1-2; 12 bases fit TRBD1. The J segment lost 8 bases and the V segment lost 4 bases, leaving 5 bases of the junction unmatched. CDR1 and CDR2 (germline): SQVTM, ANQGSEA. The CDR3 is 13 amino acids. The CDR3 bases are TGCAGCGTTGCGGGACAGGGGGCGCAAGGCTACACCTTC. Protein sequence: CSVAGQGAQGYTF.

The J gene is TRBJ2-3, the V gene TRBV30; TRBD2 matches at 10 bases. The germline V gene encodes CDR1 GTSNPN and CDR2 SVGIG (reference sequence). J gave up 4 bases and V 3 bases, and 7 bases lay outside the gene matches. CDR3 length equals 15 residues. CDR3 residues: CAWSVAGGHADTQYF. CDR3 DNA: TGTGCCTGGAGCGTAGCGGGGGGTCACGCAGATACGCAGTATTTT.

The chain joins TRBV7-3 to TRBJ2-1; D unresolved. V gave up 2 bases and J gave up 4 bases, with 12 bases separating them. In germline, CDR1 is SGHTA, CDR2 FQGTGA. This CDR3 spans 15 amino acids. CDR3 sequence (DNA): TGTGCCAGCAGCTTAGAGGCCTCATCATACAATGAGCAGTTCTTC. Translating gives CASSLEASSYNEQFF. The complete variable domain, with remaining parts taken from reference TRBV7-3 and TRBJ2-1, reads GAGVSQTPSNKVTEKGKYVELRCDPISGHTALYWYRQSLGQGPEFLIYFQGTGAADDSGLPNDRFFAVRPEGSVSTLKIQRTERGDSAVYLCASSLEASSYNEQFFGPGTRLTVL.

In regard to this clone: The DNA is left out, because the CDR3 cannot be placed on it with certainty; the CDR3 is given as TCRdb lists it. V gene TRBV6-5 combines with J gene TRBJ2-7; the table gives TRBD1 as D, unverified against the DNA. Germline-derived CDR1 and CDR2 are MNHEY and SVGAGI. The CDR3 length is 15 residues, termini included. The CDR3 spells CASSTKWGQGISEYF.

The J gene is TRBJ1-2, the V gene TRBV4-2, with 10 bases fitting TRBD1. CDR3 length equals 17 residues. The ends lost 2 bases at V and 8 bases at J; junction bases unmatched: 14. The germline V gene encodes CDR1 LGHNA and CDR2 YNFKEQ. The CDR3 region is CASSQIFPGQGTYGYTF. The CDR3 DNA reads as TGTGCCAGCAGCCAAATATTCCCGGGACAGGGGACGTACGGCTACACCTTC.

V usage is TRBV3-1 (or the pseudogene TRBV3-2) and J usage is TRBJ1-1, with TRBD1 identical over 8 bases. V lost 4 bases to trimming and J lost 11 bases; unmatched junction nucleotides: 6. Germline-derived CDR1 and CDR2 are LGHDT and YNNKEL (reference sequence). The CDR3 has 12 residues. The CDR3 region is CASSLLTGGAFF. DNA for the CDR3: TGTGCCAGCAGCCTCTTAACAGGGGGGGCTTTCTTT.

This rearrangement joins TRBV30 to TRBJ1-2; 7 nucleotides line up with TRBD1. CDR3 length: 14 residues. With 0 bases clipped from V and 7 bases from J, the junction kept 8 bases outside the gene matches. Germline V lookup: CDR1 GTSNPN, CDR2 SVGIG (reference sequence). The CDR3 spells CAWSVNRGLFGYTF. DNA of the CDR3: TGTGCCTGGAGTGTAAACAGGGGCTTATTTGGCTACACCTTC.

The rearrangement links TRBV10-2 to TRBJ2-5; the match to TRBD2 covers 7 bases. Germline assignment: CDR1 WSHSY and CDR2 SAAADI. CDR3 length: 13 residues. J lost 5 bases, V lost 4 bases, and 4 bases had no gene match. CDR3 in DNA: TGCGCCAGCAGTGGGGTCGGGAGGGAGACCCAGTACTTC. It codes for CASSGVGRETQYF.

Only a few counts were recorded for this clone. The chain joins TRBV29-1 to TRBJ2-1; a weak D match, TRBD1 (6 bases). Deletions cut 8 bases from V and 1 base from J, with 9 bases between. From germline, CDR1 is SQVTM and CDR2 ANQGSEA. The CDR3 consists of 12 residues. Written as DNA, the CDR3 is TGCAGCCACAGGGAGTCCTACAATGAGCAGTTCTTC. Protein sequence: CSHRESYNEQFF.

This chain connects TRBV6-5 to TRBJ1-5, with TRBD1 as a possible D gene (6 bases). V lost 6 bases and J 5 bases, leaving 14 bases between the germline ends. Germline values: CDR1 MNHEY, CDR2 SVGAGI. The CDR3 sequence is 14 residues long. The CDR3 nucleotides are TGTGCCAGCAGCCGGAACAGGGTACATCAGCCCCAGCATTTT. Its translation: CASSRNRVHQPQHF.

The rearrangement uses TRBV5-1 and TRBJ1-2; 8 positions agree with TRBD1. Per germline, CDR1 SGHRS and CDR2 YFSETQ. The V segment lost 1 base and the J segment 4 bases; nucleotides outside the gene matches: 6. This CDR3 is 15 amino acids long. CDR3 sequence reads: CASSLLAGGGYGYTF. CDR3 bases: TGCGCCAGCAGCTTGTTGGCAGGGGGCGGCTATGGCTACACCTTC.

The gene calls are TRBV7-9 and TRBJ1-4; a possible D gene is TRBD1 (5 bases). The CDR3 spans 13 residues. The germline V gene encodes CDR1 SEHNR and CDR2 FQNEAQ (reference sequence). V lost 7 bases and J lost 7, with 13 bases in between. Here the CDR3 DNA reads TGTGCCAGCAACTTGGGGGGGAGTGAAAAACTGTTTTTT. Its translation is CASNLGGSEKLFF.

This chain links TRBV3-1 (or the pseudogene TRBV3-2) with TRBJ1-1; possible D gene TRBD1, 6 bases. The CDR3 is made up of 15 amino acids. With 2 bases removed from V and 7 bases from J, the gap between germline ends came to 17 bases. CDR1 LGHDT and CDR2 YNNKEL come from the germline V gene (reference sequence). CDR3 amino acids: CASSQRGTRTFEAFF. The CDR3 DNA is TGTGCCAGCAGCCAACGTGGGACAAGGACCTTTGAAGCTTTCTTT.

The rearrangement joins TRBV5-8 to TRBJ2-7; 7 bases agree with TRBD1. There are 14 residues in the CDR3. The trim removed 1 base at V and 7 bases at J, leaving 8 bases unmatched. Germline lookup yields CDR1 SGHTS and CDR2 YDEGEE. The CDR3 is CASSLIHRGKEQYF. CDR3 nucleotides: TGTGCCAGCAGCTTGATTCACAGGGGCAAGGAGCAGTACTTC.

This clone appeared once. This chain connects TRBV19 to TRBJ1-2; 8 positions match TRBD1. V lost 4 bases and J lost 6; bases outside the gene matches: 7. CDR3 length: 14 amino acids. Germline CDR1 reads LNHDA; CDR2 reads SQIVND (reference sequence). CDR3 loop: CASSTRTGSNGYTF. As DNA, the CDR3 is TGTGCCAGTAGTACCCGGACAGGGTCTAATGGCTACACCTTC. The full variable domain, its missing parts supplied by reference TRBV19 and TRBJ1-2, is DGGITQSPKYLFRKEGQNVTLSCEQNLNHDAMYWYRQDPGQGLRLIYYSQIVNDFQKGDIAEGYSVSREKKESFPLTVTSAQKNPTAFYLCASSTRTGSNGYTFGSGTRLTVV.

Only one count was recorded for this clone. The chain employs TRBV7-2 and TRBJ2-1; TRBD2 matches at 13 bases. CDR3 size: 18 residues. V was clipped by 5 bases and J by 3 bases; unmatched bases: 10. Germline V CDR1 and CDR2: SGHTA, FQGNSA. CDR3 DNA: TGTGCCAGCAGCCAAACCGCAGGACTAGCGGGAGACTACAATGAGCAGTTCTTC. Protein: CASSQTAGLAGDYNEQFF.

The chain carries TRBV3-1 (or the pseudogene TRBV3-2) and TRBJ2-1; D not certain. V was trimmed by 2 bases and J by 7 bases, leaving 9 bases between them. Germline loops: CDR1 LGHDT, CDR2 YNNKEL (reference sequence). The CDR3 runs 13 residues. The CDR3 DNA follows: TGTGCCAGCAGCCAACTCCACAGAAATGAGCAGTTCTTC. This encodes CASSQLHRNEQFF.

V and J are TRBV11-2 and TRBJ2-1, with 14 bases that match TRBD2. Germline loops: CDR1 SGHAT, CDR2 FQNNGV. This CDR3 is built from 14 residues. The junction had 4 bases not matched to a gene; V was cut back by 3 bases and J by 12 bases. The CDR3: CASSFGTSGRGQFF. Written as DNA, the CDR3 is TGTGCCAGCAGCTTCGGGACTAGCGGGAGAGGGCAGTTCTTC.

This chain links TRBV7-6 with TRBJ2-1; 7 bases are shared with TRBD2. The junction had 5 bases not matched to a gene; V was cut back by 3 bases and J by 0 bases. Germline-derived CDR1 and CDR2 are SGHVS and FNYEAQ. This CDR3 contains 16 residues. CDR3 coding DNA: TGTGCCAGCAGCTTTAGCGGGCGTAGCTCCTACAATGAGCAGTTCTTC. Translation: CASSFSGRSSYNEQFF.

This chain links TRBV4-3 with TRBJ2-4, with TRBD2 matching over 14 bases. The germline gives CDR1 LGHNA, CDR2 YSLEER. V shed 2 bases, J shed 1 base, and the junction held 7 bases outside the gene matches. The CDR3 runs to 19 residues. CDR3 residues: CASSQTGTSGSVAKNIQYF. The CDR3 nucleotides read TGCGCCAGCAGCCAAACTGGGACTAGCGGGAGTGTGGCCAAAAACATTCAGTACTTC.

The V gene is TRBV12-3 or TRBV12-4, the J gene TRBJ1-2; no reliable D call. The CDR3 covers 11 residues. V was cut by 6 bases and J by 9 bases, with 11 bases left in between. The CDR3 DNA follows: TGTGCCAGCAGCGGTTACGAAAGCTACACCTTC. It specifies CASSGYESYTF.

There are a few counts of this clone. The chain is built from TRBV4-1 and TRBJ2-1, with 9 nucleotides matching TRBD2. The CDR3 has 15 amino acids. The V and J ends lost 5 bases and 4 bases, in that order; junction bases with no gene match: 6. CDR1 MGHRA and CDR2 YSYEKL come from the germline V gene. CDR3 sequence (DNA): TGCGCCAGCAGCAACCGACTAGCGGATTACAATGAGCAGTTCTTC. It translates to CASSNRLADYNEQFF.